The T cell receptor beta chain under discussion was sequenced for a study of vaccination effects on CD4 cells after COVID-19. In the case of this clone: Its antigen is unidentified.

This table comes from immunoSEQ multiplex PCR, and its TCRdb copy is limited to in-frame clones, with some not included. The sample contains 30,000 to 45,000 clones, under 70% of which appear only once. Sequencing followed a ViraFEST assay step that expanded antigen-specific CD4+ T cells with viral peptide pools. Cultured cells yielded isolated CD4+ T cells after 10 days. Nucleocapsid antibodies stayed negative before and after vaccination, showing no earlier SARS-CoV-2 infection. The CDR3 has 11 amino acids. Germline CDR1 is GTSNPN and CDR2 is SVGIG (reference sequence). V was cut by 8 bases and J by 8 bases, with 15 bases left in between.

The chain joins TRBV30 to TRBJ1-2, with D possibly matching TRBD1 (6 bases). Source: CD4+ T cells from PBMCs cultured with SARS-CoV-2 spike peptides, taken before COVID-19 vaccination. The clonotype comes from a human donor who received a COVID-19 vaccine. In DNA, the CDR3 is TGTGCCCGGCTCCGGGGGCTAGGCTACACCTTC. It translates to CARLRGLGYTF.